The 27 T cell receptor beta chains below come from one sample, sequenced in a study of CD8+ T cells in alopecia areata (dated by TCRdb to the late 2010s). The sample's time point label, decoded: around 28 days on oral tofacitinib. In light of the paper, this sample's treatment or condition label describes: oral pan-JAK inhibitor, 5-10 mg twice daily. Library construction relied on the immunoSEQ multiplex PCR assay. RNA was extracted from all samples and reverse transcribed into cDNA, which served as template for TCR sequencing. TCRdb retrieved this table from immuneACCESS and kept in-frame rearrangements only. Not all clones are present; in checked studies, unresolved V genes account for under half, and no reason is known for the remainder. This sample gives some 150,000 clones in total; roughly nine tenths of them show up just once. About 13% of the sample goes to the ten largest clones. The sample here was CD8+ T cells sorted from blood, taken at week 4, from a patient treated with tofacitinib. The receptors here all came from a human donor with alopecia areata.

The chain is built from TRBV29-1 and TRBJ1-1; possibly TRBD1 for D (6 bases). This CDR3 is built from 12 residues. Germline V lookup: CDR1 SQVTM, CDR2 ANQGSEA. V dropped 5 bases and J dropped 4 bases, with 11 bases sitting between them. In nucleotides, the CDR3 is TGCAGCGTTCCGGAGGGGGGCACTGAAGCTTTCTTT. It translates to CSVPEGGTEAFF.

The CDR3 bases are TGTGCCAGCAGCTCTAGCGGGAGCACAGATACGCAGTATTTT. The encoded protein is CASSSSGSTDTQYF. The J gene is TRBJ2-3, the V gene TRBV7-3, with 8 bases that match TRBD2. This CDR3 comprises 14 residues. Germline CDR1 reads SGHTA; CDR2 reads FQGTGA. V was clipped by 4 bases and J by 0 bases; unmatched bases: 0.

This chain connects TRBV7-3 to TRBJ2-3; D is possibly TRBD2 (5 bases). CDR1 and CDR2 from the germline V gene are SGHTA and FQGTGA. The V and J ends lost 0 bases and 4 bases respectively, with 11 bases between them. The CDR3 totals 15 residues. In nucleotides, the CDR3 is TGTGCCAGCAGCTTAACGACGGGGTATGCAGATACGCAGTATTTT. Translated: CASSLTTGYADTQYF.

As concerns this clone: The sample has other DNA sequences that encode this CDR3 too. The V and J genes are TRBV27 and TRBJ2-2; D may be TRBD1 (6 bases). V shed 6 bases and J shed 6 bases, with 8 bases lying between them. The CDR3 runs 12 residues. Per the germline V gene, CDR1 is MNHEY and CDR2 is SMNVEV (reference sequence). The CDR3 protein is CASSRGSGELFF. The DNA of the CDR3 is TGTGCCAGCAGCAGGGGCTCCGGGGAGCTGTTTTTT.

This rearrangement joins TRBV9 to TRBJ2-3, with 10 positions matching TRBD1. Germline V gene data show CDR1 as SGDLS and CDR2 as YYNGEE. CDR3 length: 12 amino acids. V lost 4 bases, J lost 11 bases, and 4 bases stayed unmatched. CDR3 loop: CASSLGTGEQYF. For the CDR3, the DNA is TGTGCCAGCAGCCTCGGGACAGGGGAGCAGTATTTT.

The V and J genes are TRBV30 and TRBJ2-2; a possible D gene is TRBD2 (6 bases). This CDR3 has 16 residues. The germline CDR1 and CDR2 sequences are GTSNPN and SVGIG (reference sequence). V lost 0 bases and J 4 bases, leaving 15 bases between the germline ends. The CDR3 loop reads CAWSVVAGPPTGELFF. Written as DNA, the CDR3 is TGTGCCTGGAGTGTAGTGGCGGGGCCTCCCACCGGGGAGCTGTTTTTT. Together with reference TRBV30 and TRBJ2-2, the CDR3 gives the full variable domain: SQTIHQWPATLVQPVGSPLSLECTVEGTSNPNLYWYRQAAGRGLQLLFYSVGIGQISSEVPQNLSASRPQDRQFILSSKKLLLSDSGFYLCAWSVVAGPPTGELFFGEGSRLTVL.

The chain uses TRBV27 and TRBJ2-5; D call uncertain. The germline V gene has CDR1 MNHEY and CDR2 SMNVEV (reference sequence). The CDR3 length is 13 residues. Trimming cost V 3 bases and J 3 bases, with 8 bases left between them. The CDR3 DNA sequence: TGTGCCAGCAGTTTGGGCAGCAAAGAGACCCAGTACTTC. Translated, it gives CASSLGSKETQYF.

The rearrangement uses TRBV5-1 and TRBJ1-2, with D possibly being TRBD1 (6 bases). Per the germline V gene, CDR1 is SGHRS and CDR2 is YFSETQ. The CDR3 is 15 amino acids. V gave up 0 bases and J gave up 4 bases, with 13 bases separating them. The CDR3 nucleotides are TGCGCCAGCAGCTTGGGACAGGATGGAGGCTATGGCTACACCTTC. Translation gives CASSLGQDGGYGYTF. The whole variable domain, filled in from reference TRBV5-1 and TRBJ1-2, reads KAGVTQTPRYLIKTRGQQVTLSCSPISGHRSVSWYQQTPGQGLQFLFEYFSETQRNKGNFPGRFSGRQFSNSRSEMNVSTLELGDSALYLCASSLGQDGGYGYTFGSGTRLTVV.

This clone was detected a few times. The rearrangement uses TRBV11-2 and TRBJ2-3; TRBD2 might be the D (6 bases). V lost 1 base to trimming and J lost 2 bases, with 7 bases between them. CDR1 and CDR2 (germline): SGHAT, FQNNGV. The CDR3 runs to 14 residues. As DNA, the CDR3 is TGTGCCAGCAGCTTAGCGGGGGTCACAGATACGCAGTATTTT. It yields the protein CASSLAGVTDTQYF.

The rearrangement links TRBV29-1 to TRBJ2-3, with TRBD2 identical over 10 bases. The CDR3 is made up of 16 amino acids. V shed 1 base, J shed 0 bases, and the junction held 4 bases outside the gene matches. CDR1 and CDR2 (germline): SQVTM, ANQGSEA. This chain's CDR3 is CSVEGATSGSTDTQYF. CDR3 nucleotides: TGCAGCGTTGAAGGGGCGACTAGCGGGAGCACAGATACGCAGTATTTT.

CDR3 in amino acids: CASSEARRTSGRLQETQYF. The CDR3 region has the DNA TGTGCCAGCAGTGAAGCGCGGAGGACTAGCGGGAGACTCCAAGAGACCCAGTACTTC. The chain has TRBV6-1 and TRBJ2-5; 13 bases map to TRBD2. Germline values: CDR1 MNHNS, CDR2 SASEGT. The CDR3 totals 19 residues. V dropped 0 bases and J dropped 1; count of bases not matched to a gene: 8.

This clone was found once. The chain links TRBV30 to TRBJ1-1; D not resolved. Trimming cost V 4 bases and J 1 base, with 7 bases left between them. The CDR3 spans 12 residues. Germline lookup yields CDR1 GTSNPN and CDR2 SVGIG (reference sequence). The CDR3 coding sequence is TGTGCCTGGACAGAGTCGAACACTGAAGCTTTCTTT. It translates to CAWTESNTEAFF. The entire variable domain, with the rest obtained from reference TRBV30 and TRBJ1-1, is as follows: SQTIHQWPATLVQPVGSPLSLECTVEGTSNPNLYWYRQAAGRGLQLLFYSVGIGQISSEVPQNLSASRPQDRQFILSSKKLLLSDSGFYLCAWTESNTEAFFGQGTRLTVV.

The gene calls are TRBV29-1 and TRBJ2-7; no clear D gene. This CDR3 comprises 12 residues. Germline V gene data show CDR1 as SQVTM and CDR2 as ANQGSEA. Trimming pared 2 bases from V and 4 bases from J, leaving 9 bases between. CDR3 loop: CSVELGRYEQYF. CDR3 nucleotide sequence: TGCAGCGTTGAACTGGGCCGGTACGAGCAGTACTTC.

This chain links TRBV7-9 with TRBJ2-1, with TRBD1 identical over 7 bases. Germline CDR1 and CDR2: SEHNR and FQNEAQ (reference sequence). This CDR3 contains 15 residues. V shed 7 bases and J 3 bases; nucleotides not matched to a gene: 9. CDR3: CASNTDRTYYNEQFF. In nucleotides, the CDR3 is TGTGCCAGCAATACGGACAGGACCTACTACAATGAGCAGTTCTTC.

The chain links TRBV30 to TRBJ2-7; D not certain. CDR3 length equals 13 residues. Germline V gives CDR1 GTSNPN, CDR2 SVGIG (reference sequence). Trimming removed 0 bases from V and 3 bases from J, with 9 bases in between. The CDR3 nucleotides are TGTGCCTGGAGTGTAGCTGCGGACTACGAGCAGTACTTC. Amino acids: CAWSVAADYEQYF.

For this clone: The identical CDR3 is also encoded by other nucleotide sequences in the sample. The chain couples TRBV27 to TRBJ1-1; D might be TRBD1 (6 bases). The CDR3 length is 13 residues. Trimming shortened V by 8 bases and J by 4 bases, and 14 bases separated the two germline ends. Germline assignment: CDR1 MNHEY and CDR2 SMNVEV (reference sequence). CDR3 protein: CASSLGRGTEAFF. In DNA form, the CDR3 reads TGTGCCAGCTCCTTAGGCAGGGGCACTGAAGCTTTCTTT.

The chain uses TRBV13 and TRBJ2-7, with a tentative D call TRBD2 (5 bases). Germline values: CDR1 PRHDT, CDR2 FYEKMQ (reference sequence). CDR3 length: 13 amino acids. The ends were cut back, 5 bases at V and 6 bases at J, with 14 bases in the middle. CDR3 coding DNA: TGTGCCAGCAGCCCCCTGGCCGCGGGCGAGCAGTACTTC. Translated, it gives CASSPLAAGEQYF.

This chain uses TRBV20-1 with TRBJ2-1; D may be TRBD2 (5 bases). CDR3 size: 11 residues. Trimming took 6 bases from V and 4 from J, leaving 7 bases between them. Germline CDR1 reads DFQATT; CDR2 reads SNEGSKA (reference sequence). CDR3 sequence: CSAGDYNEQFF. The CDR3 DNA sequence: TGCAGTGCCGGGGATTACAATGAGCAGTTCTTC.

The chain recombines TRBV4-1 with TRBJ2-3; D perhaps matches TRBD2 (6 bases). V shed 0 bases and J shed 4 bases, with 14 bases lying between them. The germline gives CDR1 MGHRA, CDR2 YSYEKL. This CDR3 region has 16 residues. DNA of the CDR3: TGCGCCAGCAGCCAAGAATCAGCGGGTCAGCCAGATACGCAGTATTTT. Amino acid sequence: CASSQESAGQPDTQYF.

The rearrangement joins TRBV30 to TRBJ2-5; D is uncertain. Trimming pared 5 bases from V and 4 bases from J, leaving 17 bases between. The CDR3 spans 14 residues. Germline lookup yields CDR1 GTSNPN and CDR2 SVGIG (reference sequence). Written as DNA, the CDR3 is TGTGCCTGGGCCCCAAGCCTTCTCCTAGAGACCCAGTACTTC. Encoded protein: CAWAPSLLLETQYF. Using reference TRBV30 and TRBJ2-5 for the parts outside the CDR3, the full variable domain is SQTIHQWPATLVQPVGSPLSLECTVEGTSNPNLYWYRQAAGRGLQLLFYSVGIGQISSEVPQNLSASRPQDRQFILSSKKLLLSDSGFYLCAWAPSLLLETQYFGPGTRLLVL.

The rearrangement uses TRBV7-3 and TRBJ2-7; D is possibly TRBD2 (6 bases). CDR1 SGHTA and CDR2 FQGTGA come from the germline V gene. The V end lost 4 bases, the J end lost 4 bases, and 14 bases lay between the germline ends. This CDR3 spans 14 amino acids. CDR3: CASSSNTREYEQYF. The CDR3 DNA sequence: TGTGCCAGCAGCTCTAACACGCGGGAATACGAGCAGTACTTC.

CDR3 DNA sequence: TGTGCCAGCAGCGTGTATTCGGAGTATACAGATACGCAGTATTTT. Protein: CASSVYSEYTDTQYF. The rearrangement uses TRBV9 and TRBJ2-3; D not resolved. This CDR3 spans 15 amino acids. Trimming took 2 bases from V and 3 from J, leaving 13 bases between them. Germline values: CDR1 SGDLS, CDR2 YYNGEE. Complete variable domain (other parts from reference TRBV9 and TRBJ2-3): DSGVTQTPKHLITATGQRVTLRCSPRSGDLSVYWYQQSLDQGLQFLIQYYNGEERAKGNILERFSAQQFPDLHSELNLSSLELGDSALYFCASSVYSEYTDTQYFGPGTRLTVL.

The chain combines TRBV27 with TRBJ2-2; no firm D call. The V gene lost 3 bases and the J gene lost 3 bases, with 8 bases spanning the gap. CDR1 and CDR2 (germline): MNHEY, SMNVEV (reference sequence). The CDR3 spans 14 residues. The CDR3 reads CASSFGSDTGELFF. The CDR3 nucleotides read TGTGCCAGCAGTTTTGGGTCGGACACCGGGGAGCTGTTTTTT.

V and J are TRBV6-5 and TRBJ2-7; 10 bases are a match to TRBD1. Germline V CDR1 and CDR2: MNHEY, SVGAGI. Trimming removed 2 bases from V and 8 bases from J; junction bases left unmatched: 12. The CDR3 runs to 16 residues. The CDR3 region has the DNA TGTGCCAGCAGTTACCGGACTACGGACAGGGGGTATCAGCAGTACTTC. It yields the protein CASSYRTTDRGYQQYF.

The V gene is TRBV9, the J gene TRBJ2-3; D ambiguous. Germline CDR1 and CDR2: SGDLS and YYNGEE. V was shortened by 2 bases and J by 5 bases, with 12 bases between the two germline ends. This CDR3 spans 14 amino acids. In DNA, the CDR3 is TGTGCCAGCAGCGTCTGGGGAATCGAAGATACGCAGTATTTT. The encoded protein is CASSVWGIEDTQYF.

The chain has TRBV6-5 and TRBJ1-6; TRBD1 matches at 8 bases. Germline V gene data show CDR1 as MNHEY and CDR2 as SVGAGI. J lost 9 bases, V lost 4 bases, and 11 bases had no gene match. CDR3 length: 16 residues. The CDR3: CASSSERTGYASPLHF. CDR3 coding DNA: TGTGCCAGCAGTTCCGAACGGACAGGGTATGCTTCACCCCTCCACTTT.

This clone has a handful of counts. The chain joins TRBV27 to TRBJ1-5; 8 bases fit TRBD1. Germline values: CDR1 MNHEY, CDR2 SMNVEV (reference sequence). V was pared by 8 bases and J by 4 bases, with 19 bases of the junction left unmatched. The CDR3 totals 18 residues. The CDR3 loop is CASRPLTGTGKYNQPQHF. For the CDR3, the DNA is TGTGCCAGCCGCCCTCTTACCGGGACAGGCAAATATAATCAGCCCCAGCATTTT.